This T cell receptor (beta chain) was documented in a study of T cells in Graves' hyperthyroidism and ophthalmopathy. For ophthalmopathy patients, the Clinical Activity Score was at least 3 and the NOSPECS grade at least 4; duration was under 3 months. Fresh 10 ml peripheral blood yielded PBMCs. The CDR3 is 14 amino acids. The V end lost 2 bases, the J end lost 2 bases, and 10 bases lay between the germline ends. Per germline, CDR1 MNHEY and CDR2 SVGAGI. Amplified TCR beta CDR3 regions came from RNA transcripts. First-round RT-PCR targeting the TCR CDR3 was performed with the HTBI primer set. TCRdb independently ran MiXCR on the multiplex PCR reads; one entry per CDR3 protein. The sample records more than 500,000 distinct CDR3 sequences, around 15% being singletons. Many counts were recorded for this clonotype.

The sequencing sample was made of blood. This clonotype was sampled from a woman between 35 and 50 years old with Graves' ophthalmopathy. The chain has TRBV6-5 and TRBJ2-7; TRBD1 or TRBD2 may be the D gene (5 bases each). The CDR3 is CASSYGDGAYEQYF. The DNA for the CDR3 is TGTGCCAGCAGTTACGGGGACGGAGCCTACGAGCAGTACTTC.